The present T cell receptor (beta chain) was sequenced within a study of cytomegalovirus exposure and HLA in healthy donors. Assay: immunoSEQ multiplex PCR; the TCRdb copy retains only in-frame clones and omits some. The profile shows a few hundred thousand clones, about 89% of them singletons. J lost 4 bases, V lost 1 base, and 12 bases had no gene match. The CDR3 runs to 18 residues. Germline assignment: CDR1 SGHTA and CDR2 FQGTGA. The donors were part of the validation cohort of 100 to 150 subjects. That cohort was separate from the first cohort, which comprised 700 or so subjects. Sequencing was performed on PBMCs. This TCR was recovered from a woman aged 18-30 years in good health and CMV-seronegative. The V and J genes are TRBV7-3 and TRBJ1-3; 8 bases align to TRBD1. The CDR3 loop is CASSLIWGQGATGNTIYF. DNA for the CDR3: TGTGCCAGCAGCTTAATTTGGGGCCAGGGGGCTACGGGAAACACCATATATTTT.